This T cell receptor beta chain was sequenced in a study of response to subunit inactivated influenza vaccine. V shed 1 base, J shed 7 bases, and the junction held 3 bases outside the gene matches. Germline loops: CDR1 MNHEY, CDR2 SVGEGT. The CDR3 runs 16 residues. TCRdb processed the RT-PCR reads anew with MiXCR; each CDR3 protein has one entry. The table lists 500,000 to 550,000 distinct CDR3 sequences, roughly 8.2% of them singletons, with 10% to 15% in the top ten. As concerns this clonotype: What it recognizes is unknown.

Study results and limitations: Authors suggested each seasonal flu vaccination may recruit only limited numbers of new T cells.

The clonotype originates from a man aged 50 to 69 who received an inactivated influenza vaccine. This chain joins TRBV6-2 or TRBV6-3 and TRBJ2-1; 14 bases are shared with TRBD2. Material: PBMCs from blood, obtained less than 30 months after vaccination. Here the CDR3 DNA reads TGTGCCAGCAGTTACTTAGGGACTAGCGGGAGAAATGAGCAGTTCTTC. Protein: CASSYLGTSGRNEQFF.